This is a list of T cell receptor beta chains from one sample in a study of cytomegalovirus exposure and HLA in healthy donors. Method: immunoSEQ multiplex PCR; TCRdb's copy keeps in-frame clones and lacks some. The table includes approximately 100,000 clones, roughly 75% detected once. Sequences were obtained from PBMCs. These receptors were obtained from a woman aged 40 to 50 in good health and CMV-seronegative. Both conserved end residues are part of each CDR3. A D gene is named only where the DNA matches it firmly. Part of the rows lack a size; the others show once, few, many or a class for expanded clones.

abundance	d_gene	j_gene	v_gene	CDR3aa	CDR3nt
few	TRBD1	TRBJ1-1	TRBV19	CASTDRGRLNTEAFF	TGTGCCAGTACGGACAGGGGGCGCTTGAACACTGAAGCTTTCTTT
.	.	TRBJ2-1	TRBV30	CAWSVQGTGEQFF	TGTGCCTGGAGTGTACAGGGTACGGGTGAGCAGTTCTTC
.	TRBD1	TRBJ2-2	TRBV4-1	CASSQGTGGTGELFF	TGCGCCAGCAGCCAAGGAACAGGGGGCACCGGGGAGCTGTTTTTT
.	TRBD1	TRBJ2-7	TRBV28	CASSRGGTGAEQYF	TGTGCCAGCAGTCGAGGGGGGACAGGGGCCGAGCAGTACTTC
.	.	TRBJ1-1	TRBV7-9	CASSLHGVGNTEAFF	TGTGCCAGCAGCCTACACGGGGTGGGGAACACTGAAGCTTTCTTT
.	.	TRBJ2-3	TRBV11-2	CASSLDPIAVYSTDTQYF	TGTGCCAGCAGCTTAGATCCTATAGCGGTCTATAGCACAGATACGCAGTATTTT
few	TRBD1	TRBJ1-1	TRBV27	CASSSTYRGEAFF	TGTGCCAGCAGTTCAACTTACAGGGGTGAAGCTTTCTTT
once	TRBD1	TRBJ2-2	TRBV7-9	CASSQTTGGTGSGELFF	TGTGCCAGCAGTCAAACTACTGGTGGGACAGGGTCCGGGGAGCTGTTTTTT
.	.	TRBJ2-5	TRBV7-8	CASSRVQETQYF	TGTGCCAGCAGCCGCGTCCAAGAGACCCAGTACTTC
.	.	TRBJ1-5	TRBV28	CASSLIRGNQPQHF	TGTGCCAGCAGTTTAATCAGGGGCAATCAGCCCCAGCATTTT
.	TRBD1	TRBJ2-2	TRBV7-2	CASSQRQGSGRLWELFF	TGTGCCAGCAGCCAACGACAGGGTTCGGGCCGTTTGTGGGAGCTGTTTTTT
.	TRBD2	TRBJ2-2	TRBV4-1	CASSQVGGGSGTGELFF	TGCGCCAGCAGCCAGGTGGGGGGAGGGTCGGGCACCGGGGAGCTGTTTTTT
few	.	TRBJ2-4	TRBV5-1	CASSVSGKGENIQYF	TGCGCCAGCAGTGTAAGCGGGAAGGGGGAAAACATTCAGTACTTC
once	TRBD1	TRBJ1-4	TRBV5-1	CASSLRPRGPGNEKLFF	TGCGCCAGCAGCTTGCGGCCCAGGGGGCCCGGTAATGAAAAACTGTTTTTT
.	TRBD1	TRBJ2-7	TRBV2	CASSQGQGGEQYF	TGTGCCAGCAGTCAGGGACAGGGGGGCGAGCAGTACTTC
.	.	TRBJ2-3	TRBV15	CATSRDPGRRADTQYF	TGTGCCACCAGCAGAGATCCCGGGAGACGCGCAGATACGCAGTATTTT
.	TRBD1	TRBJ2-7	TRBV28	CASSFNLDRATYEQYF	TGTGCCAGCAGTTTCAATCTGGACAGGGCAACCTACGAGCAGTACTTC
.	TRBD2	TRBJ2-1	TRBV7-9	CASSSGTSHSEQFF	TGTGCCAGCAGCTCCGGGACTAGCCATAGTGAGCAGTTCTTC
.	TRBD1	TRBJ1-1	TRBV4-3	CASSHRPDRANTEAFF	TGCGCCAGCAGCCATAGACCGGACAGGGCGAACACTGAAGCTTTCTTT
.	TRBD1	TRBJ2-3	TRBV5-6	CASNDRGEAQDTQYF	TGTGCCAGCAACGACAGGGGGGAGGCCCAAGATACGCAGTATTTT
.	TRBD2	TRBJ2-7	TRBV9	CASSQGREVNEQYF	TGTGCCAGCAGCCAAGGGCGGGAGGTGAACGAGCAGTACTTC
few	.	TRBJ1-3	TRBV28	CASSSPNRAGNTIYF	TGTGCCAGCAGTTCGCCGAACAGGGCTGGAAACACCATATATTTT
once	TRBD1	TRBJ1-2	TRBV30	CAWSRTGRNYGYTF	TGTGCCTGGAGCCGGACAGGGCGCAACTATGGCTACACCTTC
.	TRBD2	TRBJ2-5	TRBV27	CASSLSLAANKETQYF	TGTGCCAGCAGCCTCTCGCTAGCGGCAAATAAAGAGACCCAGTACTTC